This is a list of T cell receptor beta chains from one sample in a study of blood T cell repertoires in COVID-19. The data were produced by immunoSEQ multiplex PCR, yet TCRdb's version contains in-frame clones alone and is incomplete. The repertoire holds approximately 250,000 clones, with around four fifths as singletons. The sequencing sample was made of peripheral blood. The receptors come from a man aged 55-75 years with acute or convalescent COVID-19. The CDR3 runs from the conserved cysteine through the conserved F or W. The D gene is left open where the match is weak. Some rows mark clone size as missing; the rest say once, few, many or name a class of expanded clone.

TRBD2,.,TRBV7-2,TRBJ2-1,CASRYKGLAINNEQFF,TGTGCCAGCAGGTACAAGGGACTAGCGATTAACAATGAGCAGTTCTTC
.,.,TRBV27,TRBJ1-6,CASSLARSSYNSPLHF,TGTGCCAGCAGTTTGGCCCGGAGCTCCTATAATTCACCCCTCCACTTT
.,.,TRBV19,TRBJ1-1,CASSVNRDWGRAEAFF,TGTGCCAGTAGTGTAAACAGGGATTGGGGCAGAGCTGAAGCTTTCTTT
.,.,TRBV6-5,TRBJ1-1,CATGPAATEAFF,TGTGCCACGGGTCCCGCGGCCACTGAAGCTTTCTTT
TRBD1,few,TRBV2,TRBJ2-2,CASRERQGTLTGELFF,TGTGCCAGCAGGGAACGACAGGGAACGCTCACCGGGGAGCTGTTTTTT
TRBD2,.,TRBV4-2,TRBJ2-2,CASSPAIAGGRGGELFF,TGTGCCAGCAGCCCTGCGATAGCGGGGGGCCGGGGCGGGGAGCTGTTTTTT
.,.,TRBV6-1,TRBJ1-1,CASSDSRLTEAFF,TGTGCCAGCAGTGATTCCCGCCTAACTGAAGCTTTCTTT
TRBD1,.,TRBV27,TRBJ1-2,CASRPDRDYGYTF,TGTGCCAGCAGGCCGGACAGGGACTATGGCTACACCTTC
TRBD2,.,TRBV9,TRBJ2-1,CASSVGSGSYNEQFF,TGTGCCAGCAGCGTAGGAAGCGGGAGCTACAATGAGCAGTTCTTC
TRBD1,.,TRBV18,TRBJ1-6,CASSPANRGDSPLHF,TGTGCCAGCTCACCAGCGAACAGGGGCGATTCACCCCTCCACTTT
TRBD2,once,TRBV7-7,TRBJ2-1,CASSSSGTPGGEQFF,TGTGCTAGCAGCTCCTCCGGGACCCCGGGAGGTGAGCAGTTCTTC
.,.,TRBV28,TRBJ1-5,CASSLWRDQPQHF,TGTGCCAGCAGTTTATGGCGGGATCAGCCCCAGCATTTT
TRBD2,few,TRBV3-1/TRBV3-2,TRBJ2-5,CASSQDGAGGLETQYF,TGTGCCAGCAGCCAAGACGGTGCGGGGGGGCTTGAGACCCAGTACTTC
.,.,TRBV5-1,TRBJ2-5,CASSLGAGETQYF,TGCGCCAGCAGCTTGGGGGCGGGAGAGACCCAGTACTTC
TRBD2,.,TRBV24-1,TRBJ2-3,CATSEGLAGVTDTQYF,TGTGCCACCAGTGAGGGACTAGCGGGGGTCACAGATACGCAGTATTTT
TRBD1,few,TRBV3-1/TRBV3-2,TRBJ1-1,CASSQGAGGHTEAFF,TGTGCCAGCAGCCAAGGGGCAGGGGGGCACACTGAAGCTTTCTTT
.,.,TRBV27,TRBJ1-5,CASSRRDQPQHF,TGTGCCAGCAGTAGGAGGGATCAGCCCCAGCATTTT
.,.,TRBV7-6,TRBJ2-7,CASSSEGVATNEQYF,TGTGCCAGCAGCTCAGAGGGCGTAGCAACGAACGAGCAGTACTTC
TRBD2,.,TRBV7-3,TRBJ2-2,CASSPHSGSRNTGELFF,TGTGCCAGCAGCCCTCATAGCGGGAGTCGGAACACCGGGGAGCTGTTTTTT
TRBD1,.,TRBV24-1,TRBJ2-7,CATNYSRDRGYYEQYF,TGTGCCACCAACTACAGCCGGGACAGGGGGTACTACGAGCAGTACTTC
TRBD1,.,TRBV29-1,TRBJ2-5,CSAGDRQETQYF,TGCAGCGCTGGGGACAGGCAAGAGACCCAGTACTTC
TRBD1,.,TRBV2,TRBJ1-1,CASSERRQGPEAFF,TGTGCCAGCAGTGAGAGAAGACAGGGGCCCGAAGCTTTCTTT
TRBD2,.,TRBV19,TRBJ2-6,CASSPLGSGMIAGANVLTF,TGTGCCAGTAGCCCATTGGGTAGCGGGATGATTGCTGGGGCCAACGTCCTGACTTTC
TRBD2,.,TRBV11-2,TRBJ2-1,CASSFSRGGDEQFF,TGTGCCAGCAGCTTTAGTCGCGGGGGGGATGAGCAGTTCTTC
.,.,TRBV18,TRBJ2-5,CASSPETGQTQYF,TGTGCCAGCTCACCAGAGACAGGCCAGACCCAGTACTTC
TRBD2,once,TRBV27,TRBJ2-6,CASSSLRLAGGPGANVLTF,TGTGCCAGCAGTTCCCTTCGACTAGCGGGGGGGCCTGGGGCCAACGTCCTGACTTTC
.,.,TRBV7-2,TRBJ1-2,CASSGQNNYGYTF,TGTGCCAGCAGCGGACAGAATAACTATGGCTACACCTTC
TRBD1,.,TRBV7-9,TRBJ2-6,CASSPRGSGANVLTF,TGTGCCAGCAGCCCCAGGGGGAGCGGGGCCAACGTCCTGACTTTC
TRBD1,once,TRBV25-1,TRBJ2-7,CASSDWDSPRQYF,TGTGCCAGCAGTGACTGGGACAGTCCCCGGCAGTACTTC
TRBD2,.,TRBV30,TRBJ2-1,CASGLAFNEQFF,TGTGCCTCGGGACTAGCGTTCAATGAGCAGTTCTTC
.,.,TRBV12-5,TRBJ1-5,CASGLVLQGRNQPQHF,TGTGCTAGTGGTTTGGTACTACAGGGCCGCAATCAGCCCCAGCATTTT
.,.,TRBV5-5,TRBJ2-3,CASSLHRGGTDTQYF,TGTGCCAGCAGCTTGCATCGGGGAGGCACAGATACGCAGTATTTT
TRBD2,.,TRBV11-2,TRBJ2-3,CASSRAGGGADTQYF,TGTGCCAGCAGCCGAGCGGGGGGGGGAGCAGATACGCAGTATTTT
.,.,TRBV15,TRBJ1-1,CATSRDLMNTEAFF,TGTGCCACCAGCAGAGATTTAATGAACACTGAAGCTTTCTTT
.,.,TRBV7-9,TRBJ2-3,CASSPSGSSDTQYF,TGTGCCAGCAGTCCTTCTGGCAGTTCCGATACGCAGTATTTT
.,.,TRBV30,TRBJ1-5,CAWSYRFNQPQHF,TGTGCCTGGAGTTACAGGTTCAATCAGCCCCAGCATTTT
TRBD1,.,TRBV5-1,TRBJ2-1,CASSFQGAYNEQFF,TGCGCCAGCAGCTTTCAGGGGGCCTACAATGAGCAGTTCTTC
TRBD1,.,TRBV19,TRBJ2-1,CASTNAPGTATDEQFF,TGTGCCAGTACGAACGCCCCGGGGACAGCAACCGATGAGCAGTTCTTC
TRBD2,.,TRBV2,TRBJ2-5,CASSGGLAGGAQETQYF,TGTGCCAGCAGTGGAGGACTAGCGGGGGGGGCCCAAGAGACCCAGTACTTC
.,.,TRBV14,TRBJ2-5,CASSQDLGYRNF,TGTGCCAGCAGCCAAGACCTCGGGTACCGTAACTTC
.,.,TRBV6-5,TRBJ1-2,CASSYSAGYGYTF,TGTGCCAGCAGTTACTCTGCAGGCTATGGCTACACCTTC